The rows below give T cell receptor beta chains drawn from one sample of a study of immune evolution from preneoplasia to lung adenocarcinoma. Profiled with immunoSEQ multiplex PCR; TCRdb holds only in-frame clones, not every one. The table lists about 3,400 clones, roughly 71% of them singletons. Sequencing input: FFPE lung adenocarcinoma in situ tissue. The receptors stem from a person between 60 and 80 years old with lung adenocarcinoma. The CDR3 runs from the conserved cysteine through the conserved F or W. The order of the fields is J gene, V gene, CDR3 protein.

j_gene: TRBJ2-2; v_gene: TRBV7-9; CDR3aa: CASSLGGNGELFF
j_gene: TRBJ2-7; v_gene: TRBV4-1; CDR3aa: CASSSGLGYEQYF
j_gene: TRBJ1-1; v_gene: TRBV28; CDR3aa: CASSFGEVIEAFF
j_gene: TRBJ2-3; v_gene: TRBV6-4; CDR3aa: CASSDSTTSGGTDTQYF
j_gene: TRBJ2-5; v_gene: TRBV27; CDR3aa: CASLASGGETQYF
j_gene: TRBJ2-1; v_gene: TRBV28; CDR3aa: CASTLSMSGPINEQFF
j_gene: TRBJ2-1; v_gene: TRBV19; CDR3aa: CASSTIAVNNEQFF
j_gene: TRBJ2-5; v_gene: TRBV28; CDR3aa: CASRARGVQGRETQYF
j_gene: TRBJ1-2; v_gene: TRBV7-9; CDR3aa: CASSSSDNLLYGYTF
j_gene: TRBJ1-2; v_gene: TRBV5-4; CDR3aa: CASSLDQGAYYGYTF
j_gene: TRBJ2-1; v_gene: TRBV4-3; CDR3aa: CASSQGESSYNEQFF
j_gene: TRBJ2-1; v_gene: TRBV7-9; CDR3aa: CASDSFGPEGQFF
j_gene: TRBJ1-4; v_gene: TRBV19; CDR3aa: CASTVGSGAEKLFF
j_gene: TRBJ1-2; v_gene: TRBV30; CDR3aa: CAWSVQGQGYGYTF
j_gene: TRBJ2-2; v_gene: TRBV9; CDR3aa: CASSVSLAGGLNTGELFF
j_gene: TRBJ1-3; v_gene: TRBV5-1; CDR3aa: CASSLDHSFSGNTIYF
j_gene: TRBJ1-1; v_gene: TRBV5-1; CDR3aa: CASSLGDRAMNTEAFF
j_gene: TRBJ2-1; v_gene: TRBV5-4; CDR3aa: CASSVVGTGTNNEQFF
j_gene: TRBJ2-1; v_gene: TRBV7-9; CDR3aa: CASSFLTAGRYNEQFF
j_gene: TRBJ1-1; v_gene: TRBV30; CDR3aa: CAWDRRGTEAFF
j_gene: TRBJ2-6; v_gene: TRBV10-3; CDR3aa: CAISDQGPSSGANVLTF
j_gene: TRBJ2-1; v_gene: TRBV5-6; CDR3aa: CASSFDRRSDNEQFF
j_gene: TRBJ1-2; v_gene: TRBV19; CDR3aa: CASSIVQARVGYTF
j_gene: TRBJ2-7; v_gene: TRBV13; CDR3aa: CASSSRDSHYEQYF
j_gene: TRBJ2-3; v_gene: TRBV5-4; CDR3aa: CASSPESWRGATDTQYF
j_gene: TRBJ2-1; v_gene: TRBV28; CDR3aa: CASSLRLDSYNEQFF
j_gene: TRBJ2-3; v_gene: TRBV5-1; CDR3aa: CASSLVGSADTQYF
j_gene: TRBJ2-7; v_gene: TRBV6-5; CDR3aa: CASSYGPEQYF
j_gene: TRBJ1-2; v_gene: TRBV7-2; CDR3aa: CASSLAEGARGYTF
j_gene: TRBJ1-2; v_gene: TRBV5-1; CDR3aa: CASSLESAYGYTF
j_gene: TRBJ2-1; v_gene: TRBV9; CDR3aa: CASSGGGTGGLGEQFF
j_gene: TRBJ1-5; v_gene: TRBV11-2; CDR3aa: CASSSSHDQPQHF
j_gene: TRBJ2-2; v_gene: TRBV18; CDR3aa: CASSPLQGRNTGELFF
j_gene: TRBJ1-1; v_gene: TRBV30; CDR3aa: CAWRPPRRTTEAFF
j_gene: TRBJ1-1; v_gene: TRBV5-1; CDR3aa: CASSENTEAFF
j_gene: TRBJ2-5; v_gene: TRBV4-2; CDR3aa: CASSQDTSGGAETQYF
j_gene: TRBJ2-3; v_gene: TRBV15; CDR3aa: CATSRGTSGGSTDTQYF
j_gene: TRBJ2-1; v_gene: TRBV7-2; CDR3aa: CASSFDRVSYNEQFF